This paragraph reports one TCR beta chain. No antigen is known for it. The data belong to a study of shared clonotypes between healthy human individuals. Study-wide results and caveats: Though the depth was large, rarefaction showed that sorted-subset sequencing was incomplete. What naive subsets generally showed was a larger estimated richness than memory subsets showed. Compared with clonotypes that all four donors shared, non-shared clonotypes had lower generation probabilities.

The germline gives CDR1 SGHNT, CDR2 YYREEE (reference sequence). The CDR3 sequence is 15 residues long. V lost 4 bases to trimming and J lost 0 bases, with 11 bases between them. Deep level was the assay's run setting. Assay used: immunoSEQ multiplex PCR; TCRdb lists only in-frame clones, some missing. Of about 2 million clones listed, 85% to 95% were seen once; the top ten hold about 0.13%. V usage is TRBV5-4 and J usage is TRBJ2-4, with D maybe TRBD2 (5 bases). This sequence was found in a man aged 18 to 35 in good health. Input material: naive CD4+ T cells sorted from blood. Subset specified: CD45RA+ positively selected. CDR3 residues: CASSPSGIAKNIQYF. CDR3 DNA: TGTGCCAGCAGCCCCTCGGGAATAGCCAAAAACATTCAGTACTTC.